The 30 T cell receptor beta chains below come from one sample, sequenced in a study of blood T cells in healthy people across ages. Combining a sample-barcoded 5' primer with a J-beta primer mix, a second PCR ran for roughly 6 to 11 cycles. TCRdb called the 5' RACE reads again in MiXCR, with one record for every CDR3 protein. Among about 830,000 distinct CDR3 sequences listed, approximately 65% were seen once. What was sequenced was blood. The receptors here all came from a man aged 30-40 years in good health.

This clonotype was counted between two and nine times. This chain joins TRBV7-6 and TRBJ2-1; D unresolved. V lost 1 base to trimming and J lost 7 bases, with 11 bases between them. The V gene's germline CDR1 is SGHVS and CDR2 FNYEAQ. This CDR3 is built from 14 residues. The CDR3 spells CASSLEAVLNEQFF. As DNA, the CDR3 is TGTGCCAGCAGCTTAGAGGCCGTCTTAAATGAGCAGTTCTTC.

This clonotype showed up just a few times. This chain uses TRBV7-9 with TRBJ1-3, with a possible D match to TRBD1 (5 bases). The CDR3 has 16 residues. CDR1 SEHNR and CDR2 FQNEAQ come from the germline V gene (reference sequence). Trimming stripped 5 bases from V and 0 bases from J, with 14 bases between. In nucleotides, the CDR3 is TGTGCCAGCAGCCCGAAGGACACAAGCTCTGGAAACACCATATATTTT. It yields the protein CASSPKDTSSGNTIYF.

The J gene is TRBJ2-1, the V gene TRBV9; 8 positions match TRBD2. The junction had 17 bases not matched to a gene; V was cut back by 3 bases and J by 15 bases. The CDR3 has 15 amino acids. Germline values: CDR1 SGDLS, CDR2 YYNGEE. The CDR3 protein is CASSDSGLAYNGRFF. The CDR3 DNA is TGTGCCAGCAGCGATAGCGGACTAGCCTACAATGGGCGGTTCTTC.

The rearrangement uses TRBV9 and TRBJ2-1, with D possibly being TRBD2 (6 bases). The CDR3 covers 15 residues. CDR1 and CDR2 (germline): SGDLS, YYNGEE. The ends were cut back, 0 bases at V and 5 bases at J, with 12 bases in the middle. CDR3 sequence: CASSVAAGLNNEQFF. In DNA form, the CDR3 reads TGTGCCAGCAGCGTAGCTGCGGGACTGAACAATGAGCAGTTCTTC.

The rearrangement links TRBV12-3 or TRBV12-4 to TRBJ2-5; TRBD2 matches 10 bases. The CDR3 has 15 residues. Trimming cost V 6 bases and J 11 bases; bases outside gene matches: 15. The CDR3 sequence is CASRPGTSVFGEQYF. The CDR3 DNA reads TGTGCCAGCAGGCCCGGGACTAGCGTATTTGGTGAGCAGTACTTC.

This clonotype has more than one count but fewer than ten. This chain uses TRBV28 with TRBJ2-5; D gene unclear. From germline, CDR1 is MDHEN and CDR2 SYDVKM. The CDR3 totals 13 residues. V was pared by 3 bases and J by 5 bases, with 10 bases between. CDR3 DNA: TGTGCCAGCAGTTTCGTTCGTCTGGAGACCCAGTACTTC. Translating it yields CASSFVRLETQYF. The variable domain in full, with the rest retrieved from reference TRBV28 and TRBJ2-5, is DVKVTQSSRYLVKRTGEKVFLECVQDMDHENMFWYRQDPGLGLRLIYFSYDVKMKEKGDIPEGYSVSREKKERFSLILESASTNQTSMYLCASSFVRLETQYFGPGTRLLVL.

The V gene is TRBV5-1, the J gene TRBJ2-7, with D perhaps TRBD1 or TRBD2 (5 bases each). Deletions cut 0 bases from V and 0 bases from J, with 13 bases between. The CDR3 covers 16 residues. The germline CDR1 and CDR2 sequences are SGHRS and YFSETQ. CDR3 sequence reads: CASSLGGTAFSYEQYF. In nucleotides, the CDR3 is TGCGCCAGCAGCTTGGGTGGGACGGCATTCTCCTACGAGCAGTACTTC. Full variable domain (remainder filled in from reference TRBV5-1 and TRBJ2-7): KAGVTQTPRYLIKTRGQQVTLSCSPISGHRSVSWYQQTPGQGLQFLFEYFSETQRNKGNFPGRFSGRQFSNSRSEMNVSTLELGDSALYLCASSLGGTAFSYEQYFGPGTRLTVT.

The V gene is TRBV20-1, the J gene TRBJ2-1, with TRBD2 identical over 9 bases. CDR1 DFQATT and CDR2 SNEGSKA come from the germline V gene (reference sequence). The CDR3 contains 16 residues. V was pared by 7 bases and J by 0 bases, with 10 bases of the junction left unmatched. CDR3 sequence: CSVPESGGISYNEQFF. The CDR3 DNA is TGCAGTGTTCCGGAGAGCGGGGGGATCTCCTACAATGAGCAGTTCTTC.

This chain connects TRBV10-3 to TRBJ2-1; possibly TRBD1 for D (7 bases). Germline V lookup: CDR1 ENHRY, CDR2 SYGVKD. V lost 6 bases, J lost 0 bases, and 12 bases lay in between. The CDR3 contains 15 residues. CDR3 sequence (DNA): TGTGCCATCAGCCAGGGGGGAGGCTCCTACAATGAGCAGTTCTTC. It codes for CAISQGGGSYNEQFF.

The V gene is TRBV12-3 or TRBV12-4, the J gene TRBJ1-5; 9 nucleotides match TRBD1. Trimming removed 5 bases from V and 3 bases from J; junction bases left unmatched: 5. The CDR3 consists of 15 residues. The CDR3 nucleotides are TGTGCCAGCAGTCCGGGACAGGGTGTCAATCAGCCCCAGCATTTT. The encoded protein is CASSPGQGVNQPQHF.

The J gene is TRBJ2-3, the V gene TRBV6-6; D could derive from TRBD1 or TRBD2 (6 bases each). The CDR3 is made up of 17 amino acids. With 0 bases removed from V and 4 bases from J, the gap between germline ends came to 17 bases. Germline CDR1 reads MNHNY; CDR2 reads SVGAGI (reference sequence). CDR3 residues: CASSYSPGAGVPDTQYF. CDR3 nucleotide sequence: TGTGCCAGCAGTTACTCCCCGGGGGCCGGCGTCCCAGATACGCAGTATTTT.

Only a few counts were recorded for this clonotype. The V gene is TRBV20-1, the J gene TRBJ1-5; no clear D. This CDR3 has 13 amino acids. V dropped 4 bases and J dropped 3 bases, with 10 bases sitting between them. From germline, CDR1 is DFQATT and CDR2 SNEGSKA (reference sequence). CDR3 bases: TGCAGTGCTAAAGGGCAGACCAATCAGCCCCAGCATTTT. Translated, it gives CSAKGQTNQPQHF.

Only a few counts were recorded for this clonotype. CDR3 amino acids: CAIKPAGQAYNEQFF. In DNA form, the CDR3 reads TGTGCCATCAAACCCGCGGGACAGGCATACAATGAGCAGTTCTTC. The chain couples TRBV10-3 to TRBJ2-1, with 8 nucleotides matching TRBD1. V lost 7 bases, J lost 4 bases, and 9 bases stayed unmatched. This CDR3 spans 15 amino acids. Per the germline V gene, CDR1 is ENHRY and CDR2 is SYGVKD.

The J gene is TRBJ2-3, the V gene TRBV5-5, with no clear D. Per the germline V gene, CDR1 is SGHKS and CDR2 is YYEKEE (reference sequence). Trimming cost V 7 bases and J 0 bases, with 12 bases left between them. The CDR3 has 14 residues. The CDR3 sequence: CASLRSGSTDTQYF. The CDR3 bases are TGTGCCAGCCTTAGGTCGGGTAGCACAGATACGCAGTATTTT. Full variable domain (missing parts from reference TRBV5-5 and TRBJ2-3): DAGVTQSPTHLIKTRGQQVTLRCSPISGHKSVSWYQQVLGQGPQFIFQYYEKEERGRGNFPDRFSARQFPNYSSELNVNALLLGDSALYLCASLRSGSTDTQYFGPGTRLTVL.

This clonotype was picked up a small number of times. CDR3 sequence reads: CASRTEQNTEAFF. The CDR3 nucleotides are TGTGCCAGCAGGACAGAACAGAACACTGAAGCTTTCTTT. The chain carries TRBV12-3 or TRBV12-4 and TRBJ1-1; the D gene is possibly TRBD1 (5 bases). There are 13 residues in the CDR3. V was pared by 6 bases and J by 1 base, with 9 bases between.

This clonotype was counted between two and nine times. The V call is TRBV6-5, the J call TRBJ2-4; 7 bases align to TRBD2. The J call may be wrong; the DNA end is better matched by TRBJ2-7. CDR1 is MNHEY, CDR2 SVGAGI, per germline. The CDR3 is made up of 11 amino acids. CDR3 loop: CASTGGHEQYF. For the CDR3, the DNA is TGTGCCAGCACGGGGGGTCACGAGCAGTACTTC.

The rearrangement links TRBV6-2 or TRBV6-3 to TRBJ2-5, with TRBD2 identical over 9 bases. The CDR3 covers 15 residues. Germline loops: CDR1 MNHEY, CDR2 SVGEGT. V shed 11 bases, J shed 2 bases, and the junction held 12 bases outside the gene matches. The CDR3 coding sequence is TGTGCCGGCACACTGACGCGGGGGGGACAAGAGACCCAGTACTTC. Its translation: CAGTLTRGGQETQYF.

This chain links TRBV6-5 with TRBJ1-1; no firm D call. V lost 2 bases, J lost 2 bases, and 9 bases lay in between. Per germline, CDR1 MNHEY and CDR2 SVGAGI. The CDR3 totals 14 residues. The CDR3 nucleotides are TGTGCCAGCAGTTACCTACATGGTAACACTGAAGCTTTCTTT. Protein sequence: CASSYLHGNTEAFF.

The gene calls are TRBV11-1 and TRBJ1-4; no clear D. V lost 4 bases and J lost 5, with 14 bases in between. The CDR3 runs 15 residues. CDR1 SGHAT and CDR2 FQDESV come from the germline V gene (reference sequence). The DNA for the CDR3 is TGTGCCAGCAGCTCCTCCCCAGGCCCCAATGAAAAACTGTTTTTT. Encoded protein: CASSSSPGPNEKLFF.

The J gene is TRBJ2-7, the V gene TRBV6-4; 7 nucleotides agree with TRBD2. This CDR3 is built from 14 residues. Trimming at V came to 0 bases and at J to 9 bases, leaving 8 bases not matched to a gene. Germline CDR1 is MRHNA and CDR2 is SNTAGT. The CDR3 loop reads CASSDSTWGGRQYF. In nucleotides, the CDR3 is TGTGCCAGCAGTGACTCGACTTGGGGGGGTAGGCAGTACTTC.

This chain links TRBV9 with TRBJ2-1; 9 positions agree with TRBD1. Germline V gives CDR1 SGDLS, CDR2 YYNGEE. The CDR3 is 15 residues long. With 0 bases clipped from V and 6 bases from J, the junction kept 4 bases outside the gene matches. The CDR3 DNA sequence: TGTGCCAGCAGCGTAGCTGGGGACAGGGTCAATGAGCAGTTCTTC. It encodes CASSVAGDRVNEQFF.

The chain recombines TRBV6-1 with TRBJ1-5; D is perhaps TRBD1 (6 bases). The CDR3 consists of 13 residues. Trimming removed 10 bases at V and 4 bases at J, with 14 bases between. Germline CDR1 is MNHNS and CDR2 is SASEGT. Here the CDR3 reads CAISRGVNQPQHF. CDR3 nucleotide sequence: TGTGCCATTTCGAGGGGGGTAAATCAGCCCCAGCATTTT.

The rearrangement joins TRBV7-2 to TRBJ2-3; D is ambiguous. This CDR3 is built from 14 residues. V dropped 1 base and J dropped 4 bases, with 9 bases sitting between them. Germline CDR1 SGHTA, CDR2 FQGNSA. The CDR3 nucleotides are TGTGCCAGCAGCTTAGTAGTGGCCCCAGATACGCAGTATTTT. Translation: CASSLVVAPDTQYF.

The CDR3 DNA reads as TGTGCCAGCAGCTGGGACAGGGATGAAGCTTTCTTT. It yields the protein CASSWDRDEAFF. This chain connects TRBV7-2 to TRBJ1-1; 9 positions agree with TRBD1. V lost 4 bases and J lost 7; bases outside the gene matches: 1. From germline, CDR1 is SGHTA and CDR2 FQGNSA. The CDR3 spans 12 residues.

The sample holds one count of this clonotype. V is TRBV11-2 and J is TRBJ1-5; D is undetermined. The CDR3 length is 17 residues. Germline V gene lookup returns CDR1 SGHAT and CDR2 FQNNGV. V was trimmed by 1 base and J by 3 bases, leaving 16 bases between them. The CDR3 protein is CASSLGGGRGPNQPQHF. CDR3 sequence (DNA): TGTGCCAGCAGCTTAGGGGGTGGTAGAGGGCCCAATCAGCCCCAGCATTTT.

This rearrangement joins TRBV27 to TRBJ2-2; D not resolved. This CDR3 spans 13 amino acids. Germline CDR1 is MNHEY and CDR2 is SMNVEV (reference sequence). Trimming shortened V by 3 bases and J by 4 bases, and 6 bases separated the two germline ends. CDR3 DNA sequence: TGTGCCAGCAGTTTTGATCTCACCGGGGAGCTGTTTTTT. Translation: CASSFDLTGELFF.

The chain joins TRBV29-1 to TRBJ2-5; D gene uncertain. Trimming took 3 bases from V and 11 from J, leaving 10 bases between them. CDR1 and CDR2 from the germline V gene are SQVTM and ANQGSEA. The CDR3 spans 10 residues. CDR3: CSVEENEQYF. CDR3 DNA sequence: TGCAGCGTTGAGGAGAATGAGCAGTACTTC.

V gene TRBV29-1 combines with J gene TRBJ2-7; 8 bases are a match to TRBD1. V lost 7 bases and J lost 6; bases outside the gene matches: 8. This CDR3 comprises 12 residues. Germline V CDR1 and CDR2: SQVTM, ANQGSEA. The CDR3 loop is CSADPGQGEQYF. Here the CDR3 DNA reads TGCAGCGCCGACCCTGGACAGGGCGAGCAGTACTTC.

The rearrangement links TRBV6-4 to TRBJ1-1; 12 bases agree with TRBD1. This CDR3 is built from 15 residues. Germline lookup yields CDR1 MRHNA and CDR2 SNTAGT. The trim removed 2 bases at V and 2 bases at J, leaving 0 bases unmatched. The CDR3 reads CASSDGTGGNTEAFF. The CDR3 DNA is TGTGCCAGCAGTGACGGGACAGGGGGCAACACTGAAGCTTTCTTT.

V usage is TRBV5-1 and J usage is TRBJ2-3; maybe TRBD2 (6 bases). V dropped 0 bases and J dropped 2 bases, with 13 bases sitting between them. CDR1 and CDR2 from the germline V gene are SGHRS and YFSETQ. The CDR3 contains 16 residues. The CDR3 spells CASSLEGREDTDTQYF. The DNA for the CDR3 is TGCGCCAGCAGCTTGGAGGGTAGGGAGGACACAGATACGCAGTATTTT.